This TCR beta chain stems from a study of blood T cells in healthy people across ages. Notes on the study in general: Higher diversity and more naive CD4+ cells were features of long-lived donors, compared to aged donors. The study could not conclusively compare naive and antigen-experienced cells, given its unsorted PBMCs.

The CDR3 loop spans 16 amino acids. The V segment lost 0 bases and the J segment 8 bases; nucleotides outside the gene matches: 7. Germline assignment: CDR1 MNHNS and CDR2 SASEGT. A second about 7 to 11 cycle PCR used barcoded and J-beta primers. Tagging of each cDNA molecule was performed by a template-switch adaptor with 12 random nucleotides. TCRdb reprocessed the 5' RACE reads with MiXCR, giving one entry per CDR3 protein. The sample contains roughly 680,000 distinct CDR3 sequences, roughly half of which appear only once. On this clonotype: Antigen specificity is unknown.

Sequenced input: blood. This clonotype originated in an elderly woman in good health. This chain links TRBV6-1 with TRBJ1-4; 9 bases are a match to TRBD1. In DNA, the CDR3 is TGTGCCAGCAGTGAAGCGAGGACAGGGGCTCGAGAAAAACTGTTTTTT. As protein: CASSEARTGAREKLFF.